This T cell receptor beta chain was retrieved from a study of blood T cells in healthy people across ages. Donors were systemically healthy Caucasian individuals from Russia aged about 6 to 90 years. Each sample yielded at least 7 million isolated PBMCs. The authors ran a second PCR of about 7 to 11 cycles using a sample-barcoded 5' primer and a J-beta primer mix. TCRdb itself ran the 5' RACE reads through MiXCR, one entry per CDR3 protein. This repertoire shows 380,000 or so distinct CDR3 sequences, more than 45% found once; its top ten account for roughly 51%. There are 14 residues in the CDR3. Germline V gives CDR1 SEHNR, CDR2 FQNEAQ (reference sequence). Trimming removed 11 bases from V and 0 bases from J, with 14 bases in between.

The sequence was obtained from a man in his sixties in good health. The chain employs TRBV7-9 and TRBJ2-1; D is ambiguous. Sequenced input: blood. The DNA of the CDR3 is TGTGCCGGCGGACGAGCGAGCTCCTACAATGAGCAGTTCTTC. It translates to CAGGRASSYNEQFF.